The T cell receptor beta chain under discussion was sequenced for a study of blood T cell repertoires in COVID-19. Study-level information: Material from acute and convalescent COVID-19 was sourced from the United States, Italy and Spain. T cells, B-cell-depleted T cells, or PBMCs supplied cDNA or gDNA.

Authors' processing steps: Amplified reference gene primers provided the basis for estimating nucleated cell counts. TCRdb keeps only in-frame clones here, not all; method: immunoSEQ multiplex PCR. The V and J calls and clone size come from that table; D and trimming were worked out from the DNA. The sample carries about 140,000 clones, roughly 89% recorded once. The receptor was isolated from a human donor in a cohort sampled during active COVID-19. Sequencing was carried out using peripheral blood.

In DNA, the CDR3 is TGTGCCAGCAGCTTAAACGGACGACAGCAAGAGACCCAGTACTTC. It specifies CASSLNGRQQETQYF. The chain recombines TRBV7-3 with TRBJ2-5, with TRBD1 as a possible D gene (5 bases). The CDR3 consists of 15 residues. The V gene lost 1 base and the J gene lost 2 bases, with 11 bases spanning the gap. CDR1 and CDR2 from the germline V gene are SGHTA and FQGTGA.